This T cell receptor beta chain was sequenced in a study of cytomegalovirus exposure and HLA in healthy donors. Study-wide findings and caveats: In vitro work confirmed that three CMV-associated chains recognize CMV antigens. Reports described diagnosis of cytomegalovirus status by the classifier as highly specific and sensitive. TCR clusters originating in the first cohort tended to co-occur in the 110 or so validation repertoires, according to a later analysis.

The repertoire was sequenced with immunoSEQ multiplex PCR; TCRdb's copy has only in-frame clones and lacks some. Found here are roughly 52,000 clones, 88% of them singletons; the top ten hold less than 7%. Losses at the gene ends were 0 bases for V and 7 bases for J; bases not matched to a gene: 12. This CDR3 comprises 18 residues. The V gene's germline CDR1 is LGHNA and CDR2 YNFKEQ. As to this clone: Its antigen is unknown.

The chain employs TRBV4-2 and TRBJ2-1; TRBD2 agrees at 10 bases. The sample consisted of PBMCs. This clonotype was sampled from a woman aged 25 to 39 in good health and CMV-seronegative. The CDR3 sequence is CASSQEVGIAGGWNEQFF. DNA of the CDR3: TGTGCCAGCAGCCAAGAAGTAGGTATAGCGGGAGGATGGAATGAGCAGTTCTTC.